This is a list of T cell receptor beta chains from one sample in a study of T cells in Graves' hyperthyroidism and ophthalmopathy. TCRdb passed the multiplex PCR reads through MiXCR, listing each CDR3 protein once. The table lists roughly 650,000 distinct CDR3 sequences, about 16% of them singletons. The source material was blood. The receptors originated from a woman aged 40-49 years with Graves' ophthalmopathy. Both conserved end residues are part of each CDR3.

V: TRBV2
J: TRBJ2-7
CDR3: CASSAGPALADYEQYF

V: TRBV14
J: TRBJ2-1
CDR3: CASSSTGVEQFF

V: TRBV19
J: TRBJ1-5
CDR3: CASMVGEGLGNQPQHF

V: TRBV27
J: TRBJ2-1
CDR3: CASKTGLDSGRPYNEQFF

V: TRBV12-3/TRBV12-4
J: TRBJ2-3
CDR3: CASSSETSGRADTQYF

V: TRBV7-3
J: TRBJ1-6
CDR3: CASSLTSWLSWCSYNSPLHF

V: TRBV7-3
J: TRBJ2-3
CDR3: CASGVKSTDTQYF

V: TRBV20-1
J: TRBJ1-6
CDR3: CSARGSTGRANSPLHF

V: TRBV6-1
J: TRBJ2-3
CDR3: CASRGLNPTDTQYF

V: TRBV30
J: TRBJ1-1
CDR3: CAWSVSDGDTEAFF

V: TRBV28
J: TRBJ2-5
CDR3: CASSSRETQYF

V: TRBV3-1
J: TRBJ2-1
CDR3: CASSQTSGRSNEQFF

V: TRBV6-1
J: TRBJ2-1
CDR3: CASSIPGNEQFF

V: TRBV11-3
J: TRBJ2-5
CDR3: CASSSTLQRETQYF

V: TRBV6-4
J: TRBJ2-7
CDR3: CASSGERRGAKLDQQYF

V: TRBV11-2
J: TRBJ1-1
CDR3: CASSLMVYEAFF

V: TRBV11-3
J: TRBJ2-7
CDR3: CASNHRTLNEQYF